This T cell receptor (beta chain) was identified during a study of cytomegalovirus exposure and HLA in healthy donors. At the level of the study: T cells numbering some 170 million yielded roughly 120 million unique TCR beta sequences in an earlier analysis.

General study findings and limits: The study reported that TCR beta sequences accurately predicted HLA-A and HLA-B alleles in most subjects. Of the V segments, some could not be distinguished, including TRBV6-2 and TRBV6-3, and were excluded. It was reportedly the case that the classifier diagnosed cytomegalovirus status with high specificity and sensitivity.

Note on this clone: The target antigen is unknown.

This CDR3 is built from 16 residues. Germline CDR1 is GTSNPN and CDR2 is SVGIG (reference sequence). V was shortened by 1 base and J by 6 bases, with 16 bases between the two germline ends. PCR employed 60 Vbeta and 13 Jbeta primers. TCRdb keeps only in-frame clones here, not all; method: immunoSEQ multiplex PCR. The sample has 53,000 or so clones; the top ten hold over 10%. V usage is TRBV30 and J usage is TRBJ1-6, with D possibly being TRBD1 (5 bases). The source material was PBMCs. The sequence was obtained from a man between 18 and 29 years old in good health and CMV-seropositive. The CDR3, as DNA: TGTGCCTGGAGTGAAGAGGCAGGGTTCGGTAATTCACCCCTCCACTTT. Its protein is CAWSEEAGFGNSPLHF.